This TCR beta chain comes out of a study of T cells in Graves' hyperthyroidism and ophthalmopathy. Notes on the study in general: Blood also carried most thyroid clonotypes expanded above 0.001.

Diagnoses used clinical symptoms, serum thyroxine and TRAb, thyroid ultrasound and orbital computed tomography. Germline V lookup: CDR1 SQVTM, CDR2 ANQGSEA. CDR3 length: 12 residues. V lost 4 bases and J 2 bases, leaving 9 bases between the germline ends. RNA transcripts were the template for amplifying TCR beta CDR3 regions. TCR CDR3 underwent first-round RT-PCR with the HTBI primer set. TCRdb reprocessed the multiplex PCR reads with MiXCR, giving one entry per CDR3 protein. Of more than 500,000 distinct CDR3 sequences in the sample, 40% to 50% were seen once. Ten or more counts support this clonotype. Its target is unknown.

What was sequenced was peripheral blood or thyroid tissue (not recorded which). The genes are TRBV29-1 and TRBJ2-7, with D uncertain. The clonotype comes from an adult woman with Graves' disease, either hyperthyroidism or ophthalmopathy (not recorded which). For the CDR3, the DNA is TGCAGCGTTGGATTGGGTACCTACGAGCAGTACTTC. This translates into CSVGLGTYEQYF.